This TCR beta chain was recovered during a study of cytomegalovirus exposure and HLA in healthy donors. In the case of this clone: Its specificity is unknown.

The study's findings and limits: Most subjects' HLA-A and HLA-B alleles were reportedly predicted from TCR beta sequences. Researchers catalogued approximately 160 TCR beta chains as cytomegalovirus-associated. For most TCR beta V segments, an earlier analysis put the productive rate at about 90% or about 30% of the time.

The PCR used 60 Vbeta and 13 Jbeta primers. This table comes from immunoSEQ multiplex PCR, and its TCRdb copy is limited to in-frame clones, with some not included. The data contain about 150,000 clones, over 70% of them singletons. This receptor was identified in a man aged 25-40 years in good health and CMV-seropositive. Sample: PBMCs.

CDR3: CASSLDGVPYEQYF. The CDR3 DNA reads as TGTGCCAGCAGCTTAGACGGGGTCCCCTACGAGCAGTACTTC. This chain uses TRBV7-9 with TRBJ2-7, with a possible D match to TRBD2 (5 bases). CDR1 is SEHNR, CDR2 FQNEAQ, per germline (reference sequence). The CDR3 loop spans 14 amino acids. Deletions cut 1 base from V and 2 bases from J, with 9 bases between.